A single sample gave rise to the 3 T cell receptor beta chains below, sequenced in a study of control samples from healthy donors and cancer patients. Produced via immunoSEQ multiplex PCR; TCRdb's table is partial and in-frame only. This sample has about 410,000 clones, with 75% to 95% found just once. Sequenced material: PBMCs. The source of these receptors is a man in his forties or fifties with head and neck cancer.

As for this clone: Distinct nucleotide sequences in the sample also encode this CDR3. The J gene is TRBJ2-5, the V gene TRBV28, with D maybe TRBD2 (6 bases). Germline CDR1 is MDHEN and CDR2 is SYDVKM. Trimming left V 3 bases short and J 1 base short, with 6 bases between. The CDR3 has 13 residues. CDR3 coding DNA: TGTGCCAGCAGTTTGGGGGGCCAAGAGACCCAGTACTTC. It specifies CASSLGGQETQYF.

This chain's CDR3 is CASSPPQGFYEQYF. For the CDR3, the DNA is TGTGCCAGCAGCCCCCCACAGGGTTTCTACGAGCAGTACTTC. The genes are TRBV5-6 and TRBJ2-7, with a weak D call TRBD1 (6 bases). The CDR3 spans 14 residues. Germline V CDR1 and CDR2: SGHDT, YYEEEE. The V gene lost 4 bases and the J gene lost 3 bases, with 14 bases spanning the gap.

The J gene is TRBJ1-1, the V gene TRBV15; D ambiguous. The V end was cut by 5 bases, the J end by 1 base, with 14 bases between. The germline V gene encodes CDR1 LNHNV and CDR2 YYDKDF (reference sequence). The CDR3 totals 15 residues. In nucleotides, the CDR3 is TGTGCCACCAGCCCGAGTTTAGGCGCGAACACTGAAGCTTTCTTT. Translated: CATSPSLGANTEAFF.